One sample yielded the 30 T cell receptor beta chains listed below, sequenced in a study of blood T cell repertoires in COVID-19. The repertoire was sequenced with immunoSEQ multiplex PCR; TCRdb's copy has only in-frame clones and lacks some. In the table there are approximately 440,000 clones, about nine tenths of which are singletons. The sequencing input was PBMCs or T cells enriched from blood (not recorded which). These receptors originate from a man younger than 30 who had recovered from COVID-19.

The gene calls are TRBV6-5 and TRBJ1-4; D might be TRBD1 (5 bases). Trimming removed 2 bases from V and 7 bases from J, with 8 bases in between. Germline loops: CDR1 MNHEY, CDR2 SVGAGI. The CDR3 contains 13 residues. DNA for the CDR3: TGTGCCAGCAGTTACAAAGGGGTTGAAAAACTGTTTTTT. Amino acids: CASSYKGVEKLFF.

The chain combines TRBV4-1 with TRBJ2-2, with 8 positions matching TRBD2. Looked up from germline, CDR1 is MGHRA and CDR2 is YSYEKL. V shed 6 bases, J shed 3 bases, and the junction held 6 bases outside the gene matches. CDR3 length: 15 residues. The CDR3 loop reads CASRPGTRDTGELFF. The CDR3 nucleotides read TGCGCCAGCAGACCCGGGACTAGAGACACCGGGGAGCTGTTTTTT.

In DNA, the CDR3 is TGCGCCAGCAGGGCTGGACTAGCGGGAGGGCCGGATACGCAGTATTTT. The encoded protein is CASRAGLAGGPDTQYF. This chain connects TRBV5-1 to TRBJ2-3, with 15 bases matching TRBD2. The CDR3 is 16 amino acids. J lost 6 bases, V lost 5 bases, and 7 bases had no gene match. CDR1 and CDR2 from the germline V gene are SGHRS and YFSETQ.

The chain joins TRBV30 to TRBJ2-2; the D is unclear. Germline CDR1 is GTSNPN and CDR2 is SVGIG (reference sequence). V shed 1 base and J shed 5 bases, with 8 bases lying between them. This CDR3 comprises 13 residues. The CDR3 sequence: CAWSASETGELFF. CDR3 bases: TGTGCCTGGAGTGCCTCGGAGACCGGGGAGCTGTTTTTT. Supplemented by reference TRBV30 and TRBJ2-2, the full variable domain reads SQTIHQWPATLVQPVGSPLSLECTVEGTSNPNLYWYRQAAGRGLQLLFYSVGIGQISSEVPQNLSASRPQDRQFILSSKKLLLSDSGFYLCAWSASETGELFFGEGSRLTVL.

The chain is built from TRBV6-5 and TRBJ1-1; 7 nucleotides match TRBD1. This CDR3 spans 14 amino acids. After removal of 7 bases from V and 2 bases from J, the junction contained 7 bases not matched to a gene. Germline lookup yields CDR1 MNHEY and CDR2 SVGAGI. CDR3 sequence reads: CASILGQPNTEAFF. The CDR3 DNA sequence: TGTGCCAGCATCCTGGGACAGCCCAACACTGAAGCTTTCTTT.

The chain recombines TRBV29-1 with TRBJ1-4, with D maybe TRBD1 (6 bases). The V end lost 4 bases, the J end lost 13 bases, and 13 bases lay between the germline ends. CDR1 and CDR2 (germline): SQVTM, ANQGSEA. The CDR3 contains 11 residues. The CDR3 coding sequence is TGCAGCGTTGGCTTACAGGGTGGACTGTTTTTT. It specifies CSVGLQGGLFF.

The V gene is TRBV28, the J gene TRBJ2-3; TRBD1 aligns across 8 bases. Germline-derived CDR1 and CDR2 are MDHEN and SYDVKM. The J segment lost 2 bases and the V segment lost 10 bases, leaving 2 bases of the junction unmatched. The CDR3 extends over 12 amino acids. This CDR3 reads CATDRATDTQYF. The CDR3 DNA is TGTGCCACGGACAGGGCCACAGATACGCAGTATTTT.

The gene calls are TRBV18 and TRBJ1-1, with D tentatively TRBD1 (5 bases). This CDR3 is built from 16 residues. Germline loops: CDR1 KGHSH, CDR2 LQKENI. V lost 3 bases to trimming and J lost 1 base, with 15 bases between them. The CDR3 DNA sequence: TGTGCCAGCTCACCCATCCAGACAGATTGGAACACTGAAGCTTTCTTT. Its translation: CASSPIQTDWNTEAFF.

The V and J genes are TRBV5-6 and TRBJ2-7, with 16 bases lining up with TRBD2. The trim removed 3 bases at V and 4 bases at J, leaving 4 bases unmatched. The V gene's germline CDR1 is SGHDT and CDR2 YYEEEE. The CDR3 length is 16 residues. Here the CDR3 reads CASSSGLAGGDYEQYF. Written as DNA, the CDR3 is TGTGCCAGCAGCTCGGGACTAGCGGGAGGGGATTACGAGCAGTACTTC.

CDR3 in DNA: TGTGCCGCTAGCCCCTTAGCAACTAATGAAAAACTGTTTTTT. Translated, it gives CAASPLATNEKLFF. The rearrangement uses TRBV28 and TRBJ1-4; D is unclear. Germline V lookup: CDR1 MDHEN, CDR2 SYDVKM. This CDR3 region has 14 residues. V was pared by 11 bases and J by 0 bases, with 13 bases between.

The chain couples TRBV28 to TRBJ2-4; the D is unclear. V was cut by 4 bases and J by 6 bases, with 7 bases left in between. Germline CDR1 is MDHEN and CDR2 is SYDVKM. This CDR3 spans 12 amino acids. This chain's CDR3 is CASSYGGNIQYF. CDR3 in DNA: TGTGCCAGCAGTTACGGTGGAAACATTCAGTACTTC.

In the case of this clone: Different DNA sequences within this sample yield the same CDR3. The rearrangement uses TRBV5-1 and TRBJ1-5; D is possibly TRBD1 (6 bases). From germline, CDR1 is SGHRS and CDR2 YFSETQ. V was clipped by 4 bases and J by 3 bases, with 11 bases between them. This CDR3 has 14 residues. Written as DNA, the CDR3 is TGCGCCAGCAGCCTGGGGGGGCCCAATCAGCCCCAGCATTTT. Residues: CASSLGGPNQPQHF.

The V call is TRBV19, the J call TRBJ1-5, with D tentatively TRBD1 (6 bases). The germline V gene encodes CDR1 LNHDA and CDR2 SQIVND (reference sequence). The CDR3 is 14 amino acids. V was pared by 3 bases and J by 3 bases, with 9 bases between. The CDR3 here is CASSIWTDNQPQHF. The CDR3 nucleotides are TGTGCCAGTAGTATCTGGACAGACAATCAGCCCCAGCATTTT.

This CDR3 is CASSLQGADQPQHF. DNA of the CDR3: TGCGCCAGCAGCTTACAGGGCGCCGATCAGCCCCAGCATTTT. V is TRBV4-1 and J is TRBJ1-5, with D possibly being TRBD1 (6 bases). The germline gives CDR1 MGHRA, CDR2 YSYEKL. Between the trimmed V and J ends, which lost 5 bases and 5 bases, there was a span of 13 bases. The CDR3 totals 14 residues.

V gene TRBV5-1 combines with J gene TRBJ2-5; TRBD2 agrees at 8 bases. The V gene's germline CDR1 is SGHRS and CDR2 YFSETQ. CDR3 size: 14 residues. V was clipped by 6 bases and J by 2 bases; unmatched bases: 6. In DNA form, the CDR3 reads TGCGCCAGCACCATAAGCGGGGGACAAGAGACCCAGTACTTC. Encoded protein: CASTISGGQETQYF. The complete variable domain, with remaining parts taken from reference TRBV5-1 and TRBJ2-5, reads KAGVTQTPRYLIKTRGQQVTLSCSPISGHRSVSWYQQTPGQGLQFLFEYFSETQRNKGNFPGRFSGRQFSNSRSEMNVSTLELGDSALYLCASTISGGQETQYFGPGTRLLVL.

The V and J genes are TRBV28 and TRBJ2-3; D is unclear. Trimming took 1 base from V and 1 from J, leaving 12 bases between them. This CDR3 is 16 amino acids long. Germline CDR1 reads MDHEN; CDR2 reads SYDVKM. For the CDR3, the DNA is TGTGCCAGCAGTTTATTCCCCTTCCAGGGCACAGATACGCAGTATTTT. This gives the protein CASSLFPFQGTDTQYF.

CDR3 bases: TGCAGTGCTAGAGGTCAGGCTGAAGCTTTCTTT. It translates to CSARGQAEAFF. The chain uses TRBV20-1 and TRBJ1-1; D not resolved. Germline-derived CDR1 and CDR2 are DFQATT and SNEGSKA (reference sequence). The CDR3 sequence is 11 residues long. The ends were cut back, 1 base at V and 6 bases at J, with 6 bases in the middle.

The V gene is TRBV2, the J gene TRBJ1-1, with D perhaps TRBD1 (6 bases). This CDR3 contains 12 residues. The V gene lost 5 bases and the J gene lost 7 bases, with 11 bases spanning the gap. CDR1 and CDR2 (germline): SNHLY, FYNNEI. The CDR3: CASSRTALEAFF. Written as DNA, the CDR3 is TGTGCCAGCAGTCGGACAGCCCTTGAAGCTTTCTTT.

CDR3 loop: CASSSATGGNTEAFF. In DNA, the CDR3 is TGTGCCAGCAGTTCTGCGACAGGGGGGAACACTGAAGCTTTCTTT. The V gene is TRBV6-5, the J gene TRBJ1-1; 9 bases are shared with TRBD1. The germline CDR1 and CDR2 sequences are MNHEY and SVGAGI. The V and J ends lost 4 bases and 1 base, in that order; junction bases with no gene match: 4. This CDR3 is built from 15 residues.

Here the CDR3 reads CASSPPFQNEKLFF. CDR3 nucleotide sequence: TGTGCCAGCTCACCACCCTTCCAGAATGAAAAACTGTTTTTT. The chain has TRBV18 and TRBJ1-4; D is uncertain. V was shortened by 0 bases and J by 5 bases, with 7 bases between the two germline ends. Germline V gene sequence: CDR1 KGHSH, CDR2 LQKENI. The CDR3 runs to 14 residues.

The rearrangement joins TRBV11-2 to TRBJ2-7; TRBD2 aligns across 14 bases. The germline CDR1 and CDR2 sequences are SGHAT and FQNNGV. V trimming: 5 bases; J trimming: 1 base; junction bases outside the gene matches: 7. CDR3 size: 17 residues. CDR3 loop: CASSPGTSGSRSYEQYF. CDR3 nucleotide sequence: TGTGCCAGCAGCCCGGGGACTAGCGGGAGCCGATCCTACGAGCAGTACTTC.

This clone was seen only a few times. The chain recombines TRBV9 with TRBJ1-4; the match to TRBD1 covers 11 bases. CDR3 length equals 15 residues. The germline V gene encodes CDR1 SGDLS and CDR2 YYNGEE. V lost 3 bases to trimming and J lost 8 bases; unmatched junction nucleotides: 6. For the CDR3, the DNA is TGTGCCAGCAGCGAGGGGACAGGGGGTCCCGAAAAACTGTTTTTT. Translating gives CASSEGTGGPEKLFF.

The chain employs TRBV28 and TRBJ1-5; no reliable D call. The CDR3 extends over 13 amino acids. Germline loops: CDR1 MDHEN, CDR2 SYDVKM. Deletions cut 11 bases from V and 0 bases from J, with 11 bases between. The CDR3 spells CAGSRDSNQPQHF. As DNA, the CDR3 is TGTGCCGGATCGAGGGATAGCAATCAGCCCCAGCATTTT. The full variable domain, rest sourced from reference TRBV28 and TRBJ1-5, is DVKVTQSSRYLVKRTGEKVFLECVQDMDHENMFWYRQDPGLGLRLIYFSYDVKMKEKGDIPEGYSVSREKKERFSLILESASTNQTSMYLCAGSRDSNQPQHFGDGTRLSIL.

The rearrangement uses TRBV18 and TRBJ1-5, with 9 bases that match TRBD1. The CDR3 covers 14 residues. Germline lookup yields CDR1 KGHSH and CDR2 LQKENI. The junction had 2 bases not matched to a gene; V was cut back by 3 bases and J by 5 bases. CDR3 sequence: CASSPRTGDQPQHF. The CDR3 region has the DNA TGTGCCAGCTCACCTCGGACAGGGGATCAGCCCCAGCATTTT. Full variable domain (missing parts from reference TRBV18 and TRBJ1-5): NAGVMQNPRHLVRRRGQEARLRCSPMKGHSHVYWYRQLPEEGLKFMVYLQKENIIDESGMPKERFSAEFPKEGPSILRIQQVVRGDSAAYFCASSPRTGDQPQHFGDGTRLSIL.

The chain couples TRBV9 to TRBJ1-1, with D unresolved. CDR1 is SGDLS and CDR2 is YYNGEE in the germline V gene. The CDR3 sequence is 14 residues long. The ends were cut back, 5 bases at V and 1 base at J, with 12 bases in the middle. The DNA of the CDR3 is TGTGCCAGCAGACCTGTGGGCCCGAACACTGAAGCTTTCTTT. It specifies CASRPVGPNTEAFF.

The chain couples TRBV25-1 to TRBJ1-2; 8 bases agree with TRBD1. The V gene end was trimmed by 3 bases and the J gene end by 4 bases; junction bases not matched to a gene: 7. Germline CDR1 and CDR2: MGHDK and SYGVNS. The CDR3 spans 15 residues. For the CDR3, the DNA is TGTGCCAGCAGTGAGGGGGACAGGCCTCTCTATGGCTACACCTTC. This gives the protein CASSEGDRPLYGYTF.

The chain couples TRBV2 to TRBJ1-1; possible D gene TRBD1, 6 bases. CDR3 length: 18 amino acids. Looked up from germline, CDR1 is SNHLY and CDR2 is FYNNEI. Trimming took 0 bases from V and 2 from J, leaving 19 bases between them. The CDR3 reads CASSEAEPTDSLNTEAFF. DNA for the CDR3: TGTGCCAGCAGTGAAGCTGAGCCCACGGACAGCCTAAACACTGAAGCTTTCTTT.

The chain recombines TRBV19 with TRBJ1-3; tentatively, D is TRBD1 (5 bases). This CDR3 comprises 16 residues. The germline V gene has CDR1 LNHDA and CDR2 SQIVND (reference sequence). V dropped 6 bases and J dropped 0 bases, with 15 bases sitting between them. CDR3 in amino acids: CASSPTDILSGNTIYF. The CDR3, as DNA: TGTGCCAGTAGCCCGACGGACATTCTCTCTGGAAACACCATATATTTT.

V usage is TRBV29-1 and J usage is TRBJ1-2; maybe TRBD1 (5 bases). The CDR3 spans 13 residues. V lost 2 bases and J lost 4, with 11 bases in between. Germline-derived CDR1 and CDR2 are SQVTM and ANQGSEA. The CDR3 DNA reads as TGCAGCGTTGAATGGGGCGACTCCTATGGCTACACCTTC. It encodes CSVEWGDSYGYTF.

The chain carries TRBV5-1 and TRBJ2-7; 7 nucleotides match TRBD1. V dropped 3 bases and J dropped 7; count of bases not matched to a gene: 10. Germline values: CDR1 SGHRS, CDR2 YFSETQ. The CDR3 has 14 amino acids. The CDR3 spells CASSSQWTGWEQYF. The CDR3 DNA reads TGCGCCAGCAGCTCCCAATGGACAGGTTGGGAGCAGTACTTC.